This T cell receptor beta chain was found in a study of cytomegalovirus exposure and HLA in healthy donors. Overall study findings and caveats: A further, later analysis showed that HLA-associated TCR beta chains (compared with equally common others) were more clonally expanded. Later analysis identified a missense DCLRE1C variant that was linked to TCR beta V- and J-gene trimming. Some V segments could not be told apart, so they were left out, TRBV6-2 and TRBV6-3 among them.

CDR3 size: 16 residues. The V segment lost 2 bases and the J segment 2 bases; nucleotides outside the gene matches: 10. The V gene's germline CDR1 is SGHRS and CDR2 YFSETQ. Concerning this clone: As yet, its antigen is unknown.

Primers: 60 Vbeta forward and 13 Jbeta reverse. Per the original data handling: Per a later analysis, the number of unique TCR beta chains was about 80 million, of which around 10 million were shared. Sequencing used immunoSEQ multiplex PCR; TCRdb keeps in-frame clones, though not all of them. The DNA was the basis for D and trimming; V, J and clone size are from that table. The sample has 150,000 to 200,000 clones, around a tenth seen once. The specimen sequenced was PBMCs. The receptor was derived from a woman under 40 in good health and CMV-seropositive. The gene calls are TRBV5-1 and TRBJ2-7; TRBD2 matches 7 bases. Here the CDR3 DNA reads TGCGCCAGCAGCTTTACCTATAGCGGGCCCCCCTACGAGCAGTACTTC. Translation: CASSFTYSGPPYEQYF.